The source of this TCR beta chain is a study of cytomegalovirus exposure and HLA in healthy donors. Study results and caveats: The number of N-insertions in an Asian-associated ancestry cluster was reportedly below the roughly 670-donor mean in a later analysis. Later analysis associated a missense DCLRE1C variant with TCR beta V- and J-gene trimming. Later work found most CMV-associated TCR beta chains apparently HLA-restricted.

A word on this clone: The antigen is undetermined.

The CDR3 is 13 amino acids. Germline assignment: CDR1 SGHNT and CDR2 YENEEA. The germline V and J ends were trimmed by 7 bases and 1 base, with 5 bases remaining between them. PCR involved 60 Vbeta and 13 Jbeta primers. TCRdb's copy holds only in-frame clones and misses some; the assay was immunoSEQ multiplex PCR. Here the sample spans 160,000 or so clones, 70% being singletons. The chain joins TRBV11-3 to TRBJ2-6; D gene ambiguous. The receptor's source is a man younger than 30 in good health and CMV-seropositive. Sequencing input: PBMCs. Here the CDR3 reads CASTVSGANVLTF. The CDR3 DNA reads as TGTGCCAGCACCGTTTCTGGGGCCAACGTCCTGACTTTC.